This T cell receptor beta chain was observed in a study of shared clonotypes between healthy human individuals. The healthy adult donors were HIV-negative and reported no recent acute infections or vaccinations. Adult Caucasians living in Nashville, Tennessee made up all of the donors. Researchers partitioned CD4+ cells into CD45RA+ naive and CD45RA-negative memory subsets. Clones were read by immunoSEQ multiplex PCR, and TCRdb kept only the in-frame ones, dropping some. The repertoire holds 2 million or so clones, with roughly 94% as singletons. The CDR3 covers 15 residues. Germline V gene lookup returns CDR1 LGHNA and CDR2 YNFKEQ. V dropped 1 base and J dropped 8 bases, with 15 bases sitting between them.

This sequence originates from a man aged 18 to 29 in good health. This chain links TRBV4-2 with TRBJ2-1; possibly TRBD1 or TRBD2 for D (5 bases each). The sequenced sample was naive CD4+ T cells sorted from blood. Subset given: CD45RA+ positively selected. Here the CDR3 DNA reads TGTGCCAGCAGCCAAGGGGGGATCAAGGGAGATGAGCAGTTCTTC. The encoded protein is CASSQGGIKGDEQFF.